This is a list of T cell receptor beta chains from one sample in a study of regulatory T cells in long-lasting Graves disease. TCRdb analysed the multiplex PCR reads with MiXCR anew, one entry per CDR3 protein. This table has roughly 360,000 distinct CDR3 sequences, approximately 10% appearing once. These sequences were also reported in another study, on T cells in Graves' hyperthyroidism and ophthalmopathy.

This specimen consisted of peripheral blood mononuclear cells (PBMCs), obtained at new diagnosis, from a patient treated with antithyroid drugs. Every receptor here comes from a woman aged 18-29 years with Graves disease. CDR3s include the opening cysteine and the closing phenylalanine or tryptophan. D genes are given only for firm matches. The size entry is marked missing in some rows and otherwise reads once, few, many or a size class.

J gene: TRBJ2-7
D gene: TRBD2
clone size: NA
V gene: TRBV20-1
CDR3 DNA: TGCAGTGCTAACCGGGGGCTAGCGGGCAGGGGCGAGCAGTACTTC
CDR3 protein: CSANRGLAGRGEQYF

J gene: TRBJ1-5
D gene: NA
clone size: NA
V gene: TRBV28
CDR3 DNA: TGTGCCAGCAACGGGCAGGGTAATCAGCCCCAGCATTTT
CDR3 protein: CASNGQGNQPQHF

J gene: TRBJ1-1
D gene: NA
clone size: NA
V gene: TRBV30
CDR3 DNA: TGTGCCTGGACCCGGGACCCGGGTACTGAAGCTTTCTTT
CDR3 protein: CAWTRDPGTEAFF

J gene: TRBJ1-2
D gene: NA
clone size: NA
V gene: TRBV9
CDR3 DNA: TGTGCCGGCAGCGGGCGGTTAGGCTACACCTTC
CDR3 protein: CAGSGRLGYTF

J gene: TRBJ2-5
D gene: NA
clone size: few
V gene: TRBV15
CDR3 DNA: TGTGCCACCAGCAGGTGGGCGGCAGTGGGGGAGACCCAGTACTTC
CDR3 protein: CATSRWAAVGETQYF

J gene: TRBJ1-2
D gene: TRBD1
clone size: many
V gene: TRBV20-1
CDR3 DNA: TGCAGTGCCATGACAGGGGCCACGGGTGGCTACACCTTC
CDR3 protein: CSAMTGATGGYTF

J gene: TRBJ1-2
D gene: NA
clone size: many
V gene: TRBV7-8
CDR3 DNA: TGTGCCAGCAGCTTAGATCTCACGACAGTCGGCTACACCTTC
CDR3 protein: CASSLDLTTVGYTF

J gene: TRBJ2-4
D gene: TRBD2
clone size: NA
V gene: TRBV19
CDR3 DNA: TGTGCCAGTGCCTTAGCGGGAGAAAACATTCAGTACTTC
CDR3 protein: CASALAGENIQYF

J gene: TRBJ1-1
D gene: NA
clone size: many
V gene: TRBV4-2
CDR3 DNA: TGTGCCAGCAGCCATCCCGGCCGGAACACTGAAGCTTTCTTT
CDR3 protein: CASSHPGRNTEAFF

J gene: TRBJ2-4
D gene: NA
clone size: many
V gene: TRBV15
CDR3 DNA: TGTGCCACCAGCAGGCTACCCCCTCAGGGTCGCAGGCATGTTATTCAGTACTTC
CDR3 protein: CATSRLPPQGRRHVIQYF

J gene: TRBJ2-3
D gene: TRBD2
clone size: many
V gene: TRBV18
CDR3 DNA: TGTGCCAGCTCACCTCTGACTAGCGGAATTACAGATACGCAGTATTTT
CDR3 protein: CASSPLTSGITDTQYF

J gene: TRBJ2-5
D gene: NA
clone size: many
V gene: TRBV7-2
CDR3 DNA: TGTGCCAGCAGCTCCCTCGTCATCGGAGGAGGGTTTTCAGAGACCCAGTACTTC
CDR3 protein: CASSSLVIGGGFSETQYF

J gene: TRBJ1-2
D gene: NA
clone size: many
V gene: TRBV29-1
CDR3 DNA: TGCAGCGTTGATTGGCAGGGTAACTATGGCTACACCTTC
CDR3 protein: CSVDWQGNYGYTF

J gene: TRBJ2-1
D gene: NA
clone size: many
V gene: TRBV27
CDR3 DNA: TGTGCCAGCAGTTCACTTTCTGGGGTTGGTGAGCAGTTCTTC
CDR3 protein: CASSSLSGVGEQFF

J gene: TRBJ1-1
D gene: NA
clone size: few
V gene: TRBV7-9
CDR3 DNA: TGTGCCAGCAGCTTAGCTGCGTTTGAGTCTAACGCCGAAGCTTTCTTT
CDR3 protein: CASSLAAFESNAEAFF

J gene: TRBJ2-7
D gene: NA
clone size: many
V gene: TRBV29-1
CDR3 DNA: TGCAGCGCCGCCGAAGGGGACGAGCAGTACTTC
CDR3 protein: CSAAEGDEQYF

J gene: TRBJ1-2
D gene: NA
clone size: many
V gene: TRBV6-5
CDR3 DNA: TGTGCCAGCAGTTACAGGGCGGAGTATGGCTACACCTTC
CDR3 protein: CASSYRAEYGYTF

J gene: TRBJ2-1
D gene: NA
clone size: many
V gene: TRBV7-9
CDR3 DNA: TGTGCCAGCAGCGCGGATAGTTACGATGAGCAGTTCTTC
CDR3 protein: CASSADSYDEQFF

J gene: TRBJ1-5
D gene: NA
clone size: many
V gene: TRBV6-1
CDR3 DNA: TGTGCCAGCAAAGTGGGGCCAACCTCTCAGCCCCAGCATTTT
CDR3 protein: CASKVGPTSQPQHF

J gene: TRBJ1-2
D gene: NA
clone size: many
V gene: TRBV5-6
CDR3 DNA: TGTGCCAGCAGCCAAAGACAGGCGGTCTACGGCTACACCTTC
CDR3 protein: CASSQRQAVYGYTF